This T cell receptor beta chain was recorded in a study of T cell repertoires in cytomegalovirus infection. Overall study: Public TCR beta signatures provided an indication of both CMV infection and a matching HLA type.

Looked up from germline, CDR1 is SEHNR and CDR2 is FQNEAQ (reference sequence). V gave up 1 base and J gave up 4 bases, with 14 bases separating them. This CDR3 has 15 amino acids. Notes on this clonotype: The antigen is unknown.

TCRdb re-called the reads through MiXCR, storing one row per CDR3 protein. The sample has 350,000 to 400,000 distinct CDR3 sequences, around a third seen once. This sample comprised cultured PBMCs, obtained from culture after CMV antigen stimulation. This TCR was sampled from a human donor in good health (CMV status not recorded). Some clones in this sample may be carry-over from other donors' samples. The chain couples TRBV7-9 to TRBJ2-7; D possibly corresponds to TRBD2 (6 bases). The CDR3 DNA reads TGTGCCAGCAGCTTAGGTCGTGGGACTTTATACGAGCAGTACTTC. Protein: CASSLGRGTLYEQYF.